This record looks at one TCR beta chain sequence and its context. Its antigen remains unidentified. This sample was included in a study of vaccination and CD4 T cells after COVID-19. CDR1 and CDR2 (germline): WNHNN, SYGVQD (reference sequence). This CDR3 contains 15 residues. The junction had 7 bases not matched to a gene; V was cut back by 6 bases and J by 1 base. Treatment in this sample: approximately 11-day PBMC culture with coronavirus spike peptide pools or control peptides (ViraFEST assay). The Oncomine TCR Beta short-read assay generated sequence data from the DNA of cultured CD4+ T cells. TCRdb recomputed calls from the PCR reads with MiXCR, one row per CDR3 protein. The data contain approximately 13,000 distinct CDR3 sequences, around 50% of them singletons.

The sample in question was CD4+ T cells from blood, cultured in vitro, obtained before SARS-CoV-2 vaccination. This TCR was sampled from a human donor who had recovered from COVID-19. The V and J genes are TRBV10-1 and TRBJ2-3, with 7 bases fitting TRBD1. CDR3 sequence: CASSGTGQGTDTQYF. DNA for the CDR3: TGCGCCAGCAGCGGGACCGGACAGGGCACAGATACGCAGTATTTT.